A single sample is the source of the 21 T cell receptor beta chains below, sequenced in a study of blood T cell repertoires in COVID-19. The repertoire was sequenced with immunoSEQ multiplex PCR; TCRdb's copy has only in-frame clones and lacks some. This table has 55,000 to 75,000 clones, roughly 91% appearing once. Sequencing input: peripheral blood. The origin of the receptors is a man aged 60-69 years with acute or convalescent COVID-19.

The V call is TRBV3-1 (or the pseudogene TRBV3-2), the J call TRBJ1-6; the match to TRBD1 covers 7 bases. CDR3 size: 15 residues. Germline CDR1 is LGHDT and CDR2 is YNNKEL (reference sequence). J lost 3 bases, V lost 1 base, and 0 bases had no gene match. As DNA, the CDR3 is TGTGCCAGCAGCCAAGGGGACAGCTATAATTCACCCCTCCACTTT. Its protein product is CASSQGDSYNSPLHF.

This rearrangement joins TRBV25-1 to TRBJ1-3; D might be TRBD1 (5 bases). In germline, CDR1 is MGHDK, CDR2 SYGVNS. The CDR3 is 17 residues long. Trimming removed 6 bases from V and 3 bases from J, with 21 bases in between. CDR3: CASSSPGGRGRGNTIYF. CDR3 coding DNA: TGTGCCAGCAGCTCACCGGGCGGGAGGGGCCGTGGAAACACCATATATTTT.

This clone was detected only a few times. V usage is TRBV10-1 and J usage is TRBJ2-1, with 9 bases identical to TRBD1. Germline V gene lookup returns CDR1 WNHNN and CDR2 SYGVQD (reference sequence). V dropped 7 bases and J dropped 5; count of bases not matched to a gene: 12. The CDR3 consists of 16 residues. The CDR3 here is CASKENRGRLDNEQFF. CDR3 nucleotide sequence: TGCGCCAGCAAGGAGAACAGGGGGCGCTTGGACAATGAGCAGTTCTTC.

This clone came up once. The V gene is TRBV6-5, the J gene TRBJ1-5, with unresolved D. This CDR3 has 14 amino acids. V lost 5 bases to trimming and J lost 0 bases, with 8 bases between them. Germline loops: CDR1 MNHEY, CDR2 SVGAGI. In DNA form, the CDR3 reads TGTGCCAGCAGTCTCAGGAATAGCAATCAGCCCCAGCATTTT. Encoded protein: CASSLRNSNQPQHF.

The chain employs TRBV30 and TRBJ1-4, with a weak D call TRBD1 (6 bases). From germline, CDR1 is GTSNPN and CDR2 SVGIG (reference sequence). The CDR3 has 15 amino acids. V lost 5 bases and J lost 4, with 17 bases in between. The CDR3 bases are TGTGCCTGGGGGCGCGGGGGGCTCGGTAATGAAAAACTGTTTTTT. Translating gives CAWGRGGLGNEKLFF. Based on the CDR3 plus reference TRBV30 and TRBJ1-4, the full variable domain is SQTIHQWPATLVQPVGSPLSLECTVEGTSNPNLYWYRQAAGRGLQLLFYSVGIGQISSEVPQNLSASRPQDRQFILSSKKLLLSDSGFYLCAWGRGGLGNEKLFFGSGTQLSVL.

The chain carries TRBV11-2 and TRBJ2-1; 13 positions agree with TRBD2. V was pared by 2 bases and J by 6 bases, with 10 bases of the junction left unmatched. CDR3 length: 18 amino acids. Germline V gene data show CDR1 as SGHAT and CDR2 as FQNNGV. CDR3 protein: CASSLSSGLAGKINEQFF. The CDR3, as DNA: TGTGCCAGCAGCTTATCTTCGGGACTAGCGGGGAAAATCAATGAGCAGTTCTTC.

The chain couples TRBV18 to TRBJ1-3, with D perhaps matching TRBD1 (6 bases). V gave up 2 bases and J gave up 0 bases, with 14 bases separating them. There are 17 residues in the CDR3. Germline CDR1 and CDR2: KGHSH and LQKENI. The CDR3 bases are TGTGCCAGCTCACCAACAGGGCCTCCTTACTCTGGAAACACCATATATTTT. Translation gives CASSPTGPPYSGNTIYF.

The chain carries TRBV5-1 and TRBJ2-6, with a tentative D call TRBD2 (5 bases). There are 16 residues in the CDR3. Germline V lookup: CDR1 SGHRS, CDR2 YFSETQ. V was shortened by 1 base and J by 0 bases, with 8 bases between the two germline ends. As DNA, the CDR3 is TGCGCCAGCAGCTTGCAAGGGAGCTCTGGGGCCAACGTCCTGACTTTC. Residues: CASSLQGSSGANVLTF.

DNA for the CDR3: TGTGCCAGCAGCTTACAAATCCCCACCGGGGAGCTGTTTTTT. It encodes CASSLQIPTGELFF. This chain connects TRBV11-2 to TRBJ2-2; no reliable D call. CDR3 length equals 14 residues. Looked up from germline, CDR1 is SGHAT and CDR2 is FQNNGV. V was trimmed by 2 bases and J by 4 bases, leaving 8 bases between them.

The rearrangement joins TRBV20-1 to TRBJ1-5; possible D gene TRBD1, 6 bases. The V end lost 3 bases, the J end lost 0 bases, and 12 bases lay between the germline ends. The CDR3 length is 15 residues. CDR1 DFQATT and CDR2 SNEGSKA come from the germline V gene (reference sequence). CDR3 bases: TGCAGTGCTAGTACAATGACAGGTAGCAATCAGCCCCAGCATTTT. It is translated as CSASTMTGSNQPQHF.

This clone was detected only once. The chain recombines TRBV7-9 with TRBJ1-5; D gene uncertain. CDR1 SEHNR and CDR2 FQNEAQ come from the germline V gene (reference sequence). The CDR3 loop spans 15 amino acids. The ends were cut back, 5 bases at V and 5 bases at J, with 16 bases in the middle. The CDR3 sequence is CASSHTNTPDQPQHF. CDR3 bases: TGTGCCAGCAGCCATACTAATACCCCAGATCAGCCCCAGCATTTT.

A word on this clone: At the DNA level, this CDR3 is encoded by other sequences in the same sample as well. J is TRBJ2-1 and V is TRBV5-6, with unresolved D. The CDR3 spans 11 residues. V dropped 0 bases and J dropped 8 bases, with 3 bases sitting between them. Germline V lookup: CDR1 SGHDT, CDR2 YYEEEE. CDR3 amino acids: CASSLAYEQFF. DNA of the CDR3: TGTGCCAGCAGCTTGGCTTATGAGCAGTTCTTC.

V gene TRBV5-1 combines with J gene TRBJ1-3, with D possibly being TRBD1 (6 bases). The CDR3 sequence is 13 residues long. Trimming removed 4 bases from V and 4 bases from J, with 9 bases in between. Per the germline V gene, CDR1 is SGHRS and CDR2 is YFSETQ. The CDR3 nucleotides are TGCGCCAGCAGCCTGCAGGGGGGAAACACCATATATTTT. Protein sequence: CASSLQGGNTIYF. The full variable domain, completed using reference TRBV5-1 and TRBJ1-3, is KAGVTQTPRYLIKTRGQQVTLSCSPISGHRSVSWYQQTPGQGLQFLFEYFSETQRNKGNFPGRFSGRQFSNSRSEMNVSTLELGDSALYLCASSLQGGNTIYFGEGSWLTVV.

This clone was counted a few times. In the same sample, other DNA sequences code for this CDR3. V gene TRBV5-6 combines with J gene TRBJ2-7; D unresolved. This CDR3 region has 11 residues. V shed 4 bases and J shed 1 base, with 3 bases lying between them. Germline lookup yields CDR1 SGHDT and CDR2 YYEEEE. CDR3 sequence reads: CASSTSYEQYF. DNA for the CDR3: TGTGCCAGCAGCACATCCTACGAGCAGTACTTC.

About this clone: This specimen includes other DNA sequences encoding the same CDR3. The chain uses TRBV20-1 and TRBJ1-1, with a tentative D call TRBD1 (5 bases). The germline V and J ends were trimmed by 3 bases and 8 bases, with 10 bases remaining between them. Germline-derived CDR1 and CDR2 are DFQATT and SNEGSKA (reference sequence). The CDR3 spans 11 residues. DNA for the CDR3: TGCAGTGCTAGCCGACAGACCGAAGCTTTCTTT. Translation gives CSASRQTEAFF.

The rearrangement links TRBV7-6 to TRBJ1-1; D may be TRBD1 (6 bases). The V end was cut by 5 bases, the J end by 0 bases, with 13 bases between. CDR3 length: 15 amino acids. Germline CDR1 is SGHVS and CDR2 is FNYEAQ. CDR3 nucleotides: TGTGCCAGCAGCCCCTGGACAGTATTGAACACTGAAGCTTTCTTT. The encoded protein is CASSPWTVLNTEAFF.

The chain joins TRBV6-6 to TRBJ2-1; a weak D match, TRBD2 (7 bases). This CDR3 has 15 residues. The V and J ends lost 6 bases and 7 bases respectively, with 19 bases between them. Germline CDR1 MNHNY, CDR2 SVGAGI (reference sequence). For the CDR3, the DNA is TGTGCCAGCAGCGCCATCGCGGGGGCCTCTAATGAGCAGTTCTTC. Protein product: CASSAIAGASNEQFF.

V is TRBV10-3 and J is TRBJ1-6; D not certain. CDR1 and CDR2 (germline): ENHRY, SYGVKD. The CDR3 sequence is 12 residues long. The ends were cut back, 8 bases at V and 7 bases at J, with 9 bases in the middle. CDR3 bases: TGTGCCATCGGGCCAGCAAATTCACCCCTCCACTTT. Its protein is CAIGPANSPLHF.

This chain connects TRBV19 to TRBJ1-6, with 11 nucleotides matching TRBD1. Germline trimming cut 0 bases from V and 4 bases from J; bases unmatched to any gene: 8. In germline, CDR1 is LNHDA, CDR2 SQIVND (reference sequence). The CDR3 totals 19 residues. The CDR3: CASSIDGTGGRSYNSPLHF. DNA of the CDR3: TGTGCCAGTAGTATAGATGGGACAGGGGGACGGTCGTATAATTCACCCCTCCACTTT.

The V gene is TRBV19, the J gene TRBJ1-2; 8 nucleotides agree with TRBD1. Germline V gives CDR1 LNHDA, CDR2 SQIVND (reference sequence). The CDR3 loop spans 13 amino acids. The V and J ends lost 8 bases and 7 bases, in that order; junction bases with no gene match: 9. The CDR3 DNA follows: TGTGCCAGTTCGAGACAGGGGTCAGGTGGCTACACCTTC. Translated, it gives CASSRQGSGGYTF.

V gene TRBV27 combines with J gene TRBJ1-4, with 8 positions matching TRBD1. V lost 8 bases and J lost 4; bases outside the gene matches: 9. Germline lookup yields CDR1 MNHEY and CDR2 SMNVEV (reference sequence). This CDR3 is 15 amino acids long. CDR3 protein: CASRPRTGINEKLFF. The DNA for the CDR3 is TGTGCCAGCCGTCCCAGGACAGGGATTAATGAAAAACTGTTTTTT.